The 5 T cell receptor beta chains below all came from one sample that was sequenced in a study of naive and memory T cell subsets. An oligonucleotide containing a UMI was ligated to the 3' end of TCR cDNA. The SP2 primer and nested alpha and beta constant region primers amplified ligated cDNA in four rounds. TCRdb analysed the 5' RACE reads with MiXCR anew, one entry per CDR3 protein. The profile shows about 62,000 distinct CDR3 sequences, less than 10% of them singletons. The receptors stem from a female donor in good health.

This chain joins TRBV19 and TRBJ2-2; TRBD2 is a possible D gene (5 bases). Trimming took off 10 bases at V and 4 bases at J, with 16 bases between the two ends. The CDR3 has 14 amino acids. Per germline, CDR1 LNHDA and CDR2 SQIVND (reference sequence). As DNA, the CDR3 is TGTGCCACCTTAAATGTAGGGAGCACCGGGGAGCTGTTTTTT. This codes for CATLNVGSTGELFF.

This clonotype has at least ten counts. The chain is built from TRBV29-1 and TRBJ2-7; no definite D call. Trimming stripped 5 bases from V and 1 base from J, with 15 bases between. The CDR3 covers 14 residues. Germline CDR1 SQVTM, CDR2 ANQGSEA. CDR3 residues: CSVKRLVTSYEQYF. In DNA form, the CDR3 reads TGCAGCGTTAAAAGGCTGGTAACTTCCTACGAGCAGTACTTC.

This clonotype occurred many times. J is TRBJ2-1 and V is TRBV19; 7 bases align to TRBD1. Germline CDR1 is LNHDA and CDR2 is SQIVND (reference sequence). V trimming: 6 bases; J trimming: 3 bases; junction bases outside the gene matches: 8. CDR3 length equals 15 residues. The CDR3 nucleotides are TGTGCCAGTAGCGCCCCCGGGACAGTCTACAATGAGCAGTTCTTC. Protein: CASSAPGTVYNEQFF.

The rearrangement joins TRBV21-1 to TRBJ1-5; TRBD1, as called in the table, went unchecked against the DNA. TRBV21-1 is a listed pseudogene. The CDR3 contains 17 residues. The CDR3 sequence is CASSKSKPGPINQPQHF. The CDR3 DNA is TGTGCCAGCAGCAAATCTAAACCGGGACCCATCAATCAGCCCCAGCATTTT.

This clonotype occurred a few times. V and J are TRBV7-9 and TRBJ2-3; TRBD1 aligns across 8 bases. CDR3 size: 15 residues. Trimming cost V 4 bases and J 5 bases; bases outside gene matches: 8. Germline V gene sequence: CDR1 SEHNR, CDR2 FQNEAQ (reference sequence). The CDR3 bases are TGTGCCAGCAGCTCCGACAGGGGAATGGGAGATACGCAGTATTTT. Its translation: CASSSDRGMGDTQYF.